Listed below are T cell receptor beta chains from one sample, sequenced in a study of blood T cell repertoires in COVID-19. Clones were read by immunoSEQ multiplex PCR, and TCRdb kept only the in-frame ones, dropping some. The sample records over 200,000 clones, approximately 88% being singletons. Sequencing was performed on peripheral blood. The receptors shown here come from a man aged 35 to 55 with acute or convalescent COVID-19. CDR3s include the opening cysteine and the closing phenylalanine or tryptophan. The order of the fields is J gene, V gene, clone size, CDR3 protein. Rows may omit the clone size; those that give it use once, few, many or a size class.

J gene: TRBJ1-2
V gene: TRBV7-9
clone size: NA
CDR3 protein: CASSLSQWSSYTF

J gene: TRBJ1-2
V gene: TRBV4-2
clone size: NA
CDR3 protein: CASSQDLRQFDGYTF

J gene: TRBJ2-1
V gene: TRBV7-9
clone size: NA
CDR3 protein: CASSLYGSGSLIHNEQFF

J gene: TRBJ1-5
V gene: TRBV19
clone size: NA
CDR3 protein: CASSRQGAGQPQHF

J gene: TRBJ1-1
V gene: TRBV4-1
clone size: NA
CDR3 protein: CASSQDERPVNTEAFF

J gene: TRBJ1-1
V gene: TRBV3-1/TRBV3-2
clone size: few
CDR3 protein: CASSQNSGSLGGTEAFF

J gene: TRBJ2-1
V gene: TRBV15
clone size: NA
CDR3 protein: CATSRVPGLADNNEQFF

J gene: TRBJ1-3
V gene: TRBV6-5
clone size: NA
CDR3 protein: CASSPFGQGTGTIYF

J gene: TRBJ2-1
V gene: TRBV30
clone size: NA
CDR3 protein: CAWSPSGFNEQFF

J gene: TRBJ2-1
V gene: TRBV3-1/TRBV3-2
clone size: NA
CDR3 protein: CASSQERGGGEQFF

J gene: TRBJ1-2
V gene: TRBV3-1/TRBV3-2
clone size: NA
CDR3 protein: CASSQDPGQGKGGGYTF

J gene: TRBJ1-3
V gene: TRBV9
clone size: NA
CDR3 protein: CASSVGGAASSGNTIYF

J gene: TRBJ2-1
V gene: TRBV3-1/TRBV3-2
clone size: NA
CDR3 protein: CASSPGLTFLEQFF

J gene: TRBJ2-7
V gene: TRBV3-1/TRBV3-2
clone size: few
CDR3 protein: CASSLGPAGTYEQYF

J gene: TRBJ2-1
V gene: TRBV5-4
clone size: NA
CDR3 protein: CASSYYTGGTYNEQFF

J gene: TRBJ2-6
V gene: TRBV19
clone size: NA
CDR3 protein: CASSTRTGRPISGANVLTF

J gene: TRBJ2-1
V gene: TRBV5-4
clone size: once
CDR3 protein: CASSSQGTSNEQFF

J gene: TRBJ2-5
V gene: TRBV5-4
clone size: NA
CDR3 protein: CASRIGTSGMRETQYF

J gene: TRBJ1-1
V gene: TRBV18
clone size: NA
CDR3 protein: CASSPTRTGNTEAFF

J gene: TRBJ1-2
V gene: TRBV6-5
clone size: NA
CDR3 protein: CASILDRLYGYTF

J gene: TRBJ1-5
V gene: TRBV15
clone size: NA
CDR3 protein: CATSSATRVSNQPQHF

J gene: TRBJ2-7
V gene: TRBV27
clone size: NA
CDR3 protein: CASKSLAATYEQYF

J gene: TRBJ1-5
V gene: TRBV3-1/TRBV3-2
clone size: few
CDR3 protein: CASSLTGPNQPQHF

J gene: TRBJ1-3
V gene: TRBV7-9
clone size: NA
CDR3 protein: CASSSFGGFGGNTIYF

J gene: TRBJ1-1
V gene: TRBV19
clone size: NA
CDR3 protein: CASSTIVFRPGTGGVTEAFF

J gene: TRBJ2-3
V gene: TRBV5-4
clone size: NA
CDR3 protein: CASSSRDYFTDTQYF

J gene: TRBJ2-1
V gene: TRBV25-1
clone size: few
CDR3 protein: CASSGRPGQGSYNEQFF

J gene: TRBJ1-4
V gene: TRBV3-1/TRBV3-2
clone size: NA
CDR3 protein: CASSPKLREKLFF

J gene: TRBJ2-2
V gene: TRBV5-8
clone size: NA
CDR3 protein: CASRRQGTGELFF

J gene: TRBJ1-1
V gene: TRBV19
clone size: NA
CDR3 protein: CASTDRGRRATEAFF

J gene: TRBJ2-2
V gene: TRBV19
clone size: NA
CDR3 protein: CASNPAGGLATGELFF

J gene: TRBJ2-5
V gene: TRBV7-9
clone size: NA
CDR3 protein: CASTPTSGRRQTQYF

J gene: TRBJ2-1
V gene: TRBV11-2
clone size: NA
CDR3 protein: CASSTLGLDFF

J gene: TRBJ1-3
V gene: TRBV3-1/TRBV3-2
clone size: NA
CDR3 protein: CASSQDQAGAGNTIYF

J gene: TRBJ1-1
V gene: TRBV2
clone size: NA
CDR3 protein: CASSVGQGNTEAFF

J gene: TRBJ1-2
V gene: TRBV5-4
clone size: few
CDR3 protein: CASSLAVRAVGYTF

J gene: TRBJ2-1
V gene: TRBV6-2/TRBV6-3
clone size: NA
CDR3 protein: CASSELAGALVYEQFF

J gene: TRBJ2-7
V gene: TRBV4-1
clone size: once
CDR3 protein: CASSLQTGGEQYF

J gene: TRBJ2-5
V gene: TRBV11-2
clone size: NA
CDR3 protein: CASSLAATQYF

J gene: TRBJ2-5
V gene: TRBV6-2/TRBV6-3
clone size: NA
CDR3 protein: CASSYSSARETQYF

J gene: TRBJ2-7
V gene: TRBV18
clone size: NA
CDR3 protein: CASSPLFQGVPYEQYF

J gene: TRBJ2-7
V gene: TRBV5-1
clone size: few
CDR3 protein: CASSLVPSGDSYEQYF

J gene: TRBJ1-2
V gene: TRBV5-1
clone size: NA
CDR3 protein: CASSLSRDRLYGYTF

J gene: TRBJ1-1
V gene: TRBV4-2
clone size: NA
CDR3 protein: CASSPLQGGTEAFF

J gene: TRBJ1-1
V gene: TRBV6-6
clone size: few
CDR3 protein: CASSYPGDRNTEAFF

J gene: TRBJ1-1
V gene: TRBV19
clone size: NA
CDR3 protein: CASSPGLTGAEAFF

J gene: TRBJ2-7
V gene: TRBV6-5
clone size: NA
CDR3 protein: CASSYTDRGYEQYF

J gene: TRBJ2-1
V gene: TRBV7-6
clone size: NA
CDR3 protein: CASSSGAGGDEQFF

J gene: TRBJ2-7
V gene: TRBV6-6
clone size: once
CDR3 protein: CASSYRSGRLSYEQYF

J gene: TRBJ1-4
V gene: TRBV15
clone size: NA
CDR3 protein: CATSRVGGLNEKLFF

J gene: TRBJ1-4
V gene: TRBV2
clone size: NA
CDR3 protein: CASSGGTGNEKLFF

J gene: TRBJ2-1
V gene: TRBV9
clone size: NA
CDR3 protein: CASSVGQEPNEQFF

J gene: TRBJ2-1
V gene: TRBV27
clone size: NA
CDR3 protein: CASRSYSRNEQFF

J gene: TRBJ2-1
V gene: TRBV7-2
clone size: once
CDR3 protein: CASSITSGPYNEQFF

J gene: TRBJ2-1
V gene: TRBV18
clone size: NA
CDR3 protein: CASSPAGDSYNEQFF

J gene: TRBJ2-1
V gene: TRBV29-1
clone size: NA
CDR3 protein: CSVEEVGLAGDNEQFF

J gene: TRBJ2-4
V gene: TRBV13
clone size: few
CDR3 protein: CASSSGPGEQAKNIQYF

J gene: TRBJ1-3
V gene: TRBV29-1
clone size: NA
CDR3 protein: CSVEPGSSGNTIYF

J gene: TRBJ2-1
V gene: TRBV15
clone size: NA
CDR3 protein: CATSRDRQGVGEQFF

J gene: TRBJ1-1
V gene: TRBV7-5
clone size: NA
CDR3 protein: CVRSHKTRDRVNTEAFF